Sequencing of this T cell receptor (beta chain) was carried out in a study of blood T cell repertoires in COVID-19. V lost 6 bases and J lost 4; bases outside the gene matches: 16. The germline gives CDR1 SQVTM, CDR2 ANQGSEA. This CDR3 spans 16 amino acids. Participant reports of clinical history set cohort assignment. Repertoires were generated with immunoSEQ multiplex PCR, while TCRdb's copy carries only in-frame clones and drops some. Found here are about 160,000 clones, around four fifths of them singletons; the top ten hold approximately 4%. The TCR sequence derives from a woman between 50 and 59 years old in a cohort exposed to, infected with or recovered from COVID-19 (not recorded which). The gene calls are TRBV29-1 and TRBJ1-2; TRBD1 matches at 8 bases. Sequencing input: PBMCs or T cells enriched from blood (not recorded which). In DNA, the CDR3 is TGCAGCGTAGGGGACAGGTTGTTGTGGTACAGCTATGGCTACACCTTC. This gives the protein CSVGDRLLWYSYGYTF.